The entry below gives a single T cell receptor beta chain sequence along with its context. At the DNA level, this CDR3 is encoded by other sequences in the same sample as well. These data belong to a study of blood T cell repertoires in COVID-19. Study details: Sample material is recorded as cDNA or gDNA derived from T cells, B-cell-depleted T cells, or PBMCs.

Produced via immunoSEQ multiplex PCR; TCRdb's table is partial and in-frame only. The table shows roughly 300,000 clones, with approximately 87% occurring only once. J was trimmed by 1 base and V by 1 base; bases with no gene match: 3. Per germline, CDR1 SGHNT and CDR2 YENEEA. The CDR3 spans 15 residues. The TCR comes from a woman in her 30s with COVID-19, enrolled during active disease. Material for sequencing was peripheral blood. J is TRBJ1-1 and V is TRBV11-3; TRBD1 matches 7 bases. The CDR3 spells CASSLGGTENTEAFF. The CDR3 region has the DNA TGTGCCAGCAGCTTAGGAGGGACAGAGAACACTGAAGCTTTCTTT.